The 25 T cell receptor beta chains below were found in one sample sequenced in a study of graft-versus-host responses after intestinal transplantation. Their antigen targets remain unknown. This table comes from immunoSEQ multiplex PCR, and its TCRdb copy is limited to in-frame clones, with some not included. The sample has around 110,000 clones; about nine tenths are singletons. Sequencing was performed on unstimulated CD4+ T cells sorted from spleen or lymph node cells, taken before intestinal transplant. The receptors come from a human donor who received an intestinal transplant.

This clone was detected once. The chain combines TRBV30 with TRBJ1-2; D gene unclear. Germline V gene lookup returns CDR1 GTSNPN and CDR2 SVGIG (reference sequence). The V gene lost 4 bases and the J gene lost 5 bases, with 17 bases spanning the gap. CDR3 length: 14 amino acids. The CDR3 loop reads CAWNQDRNGYGYTF. The DNA for the CDR3 is TGTGCCTGGAACCAGGATCGGAATGGGTATGGCTACACCTTC.

This sequence joins TRBV7-2 and TRBJ2-2, with 12 bases lining up with TRBD2. The CDR3 totals 16 residues. Trimming removed 6 bases from V and 0 bases from J; junction bases left unmatched: 2. Per the germline V gene, CDR1 is SGHTA and CDR2 is FQGNSA. CDR3 residues: CASRLAGGSNTGELFF. The CDR3 DNA reads as TGTGCCAGCAGACTAGCGGGGGGTTCGAACACCGGGGAGCTGTTTTTT.

The gene calls are TRBV18 and TRBJ2-7, with 11 bases matching TRBD2. Germline CDR1 KGHSH, CDR2 LQKENI. Trimming removed 3 bases from V and 4 bases from J; junction bases left unmatched: 5. The CDR3 extends over 15 amino acids. The DNA for the CDR3 is TGTGCCAGCTCACCTGGAATAGCGGGAGGGTACGAGCAGTACTTC. This gives the protein CASSPGIAGGYEQYF. The full variable domain, its missing parts supplied by reference TRBV18 and TRBJ2-7, is NAGVMQNPRHLVRRRGQEARLRCSPMKGHSHVYWYRQLPEEGLKFMVYLQKENIIDESGMPKERFSAEFPKEGPSILRIQQVVRGDSAAYFCASSPGIAGGYEQYFGPGTRLTVT.

CDR3: CASSRTGGNQPQHF. The DNA for the CDR3 is TGCGCCAGCAGCCGGACAGGGGGAAATCAGCCCCAGCATTTT. The V and J genes are TRBV4-1 and TRBJ1-5, with TRBD1 identical over 10 bases. V was pared by 4 bases and J by 4 bases, with 1 base of the junction left unmatched. Germline V gene data show CDR1 as MGHRA and CDR2 as YSYEKL. The CDR3 totals 14 residues.

This chain links TRBV18 with TRBJ1-1; 9 bases are a match to TRBD1. This CDR3 contains 16 residues. The J segment lost 4 bases and the V segment lost 5 bases, leaving 11 bases of the junction unmatched. Germline CDR1 reads KGHSH; CDR2 reads LQKENI. CDR3 sequence (DNA): TGTGCCAGCTCATCGGAACAGGGGGCGGCGGGCACTGAAGCTTTCTTT. Translated, it gives CASSSEQGAAGTEAFF.

The V call is TRBV11-3, the J call TRBJ2-5; 7 nucleotides align to TRBD2. Unmatched junction bases numbered 4, after V lost 0 bases and J lost 3 bases. The CDR3 totals 15 residues. The germline CDR1 and CDR2 sequences are SGHNT and YENEEA. The CDR3 DNA sequence: TGTGCCAGCAGCTTAGATGGGCTAGCGGAAGAGACCCAGTACTTC. As protein: CASSLDGLAEETQYF.

This sequence joins TRBV18 and TRBJ2-7; tentative D call: TRBD2 (6 bases). Germline V CDR1 and CDR2: KGHSH, LQKENI. Trimming pared 0 bases from V and 4 bases from J, leaving 13 bases between. CDR3 length: 15 residues. CDR3 loop: CASSPPGGLPYEQYF. Here the CDR3 DNA reads TGTGCCAGCTCACCACCGGGGGGACTTCCTTACGAGCAGTACTTC.

The sample holds one count of this clone. V usage is TRBV7-2 and J usage is TRBJ2-7; tentative D call: TRBD1 (7 bases). The CDR3 has 16 amino acids. Trimming removed 7 bases at V and 0 bases at J, with 19 bases between. Germline values: CDR1 SGHTA, CDR2 FQGNSA. CDR3: CASTVGGGASSYEQYF. CDR3 nucleotide sequence: TGTGCCAGCACCGTAGGAGGGGGCGCAAGCTCCTACGAGCAGTACTTC.

V gene TRBV2 combines with J gene TRBJ2-2; 7 bases fit TRBD1. The V segment lost 6 bases and the J segment 4 bases; nucleotides outside the gene matches: 5. Germline CDR1 SNHLY, CDR2 FYNNEI. This CDR3 spans 14 amino acids. The CDR3 loop is CASRQGLSTGELFF. In nucleotides, the CDR3 is TGTGCCAGCAGACAGGGGTTAAGCACCGGGGAGCTGTTTTTT.

V gene TRBV11-2 combines with J gene TRBJ2-1, with 7 nucleotides matching TRBD2. CDR1 is SGHAT, CDR2 FQNNGV, per germline. Losses at the gene ends were 1 base for V and 0 bases for J; bases not matched to a gene: 3. The CDR3 length is 16 residues. The CDR3 is CASSLGRDYSYNEQFF. CDR3 DNA sequence: TGTGCCAGCAGCTTAGGGAGGGACTACTCCTACAATGAGCAGTTCTTC.

J is TRBJ1-2 and V is TRBV10-3; D is undetermined. The V end lost 4 bases, the J end lost 5 bases, and 11 bases lay between the germline ends. The length of the CDR3 is 13 residues. CDR1 and CDR2 (germline): ENHRY, SYGVKD. The CDR3 sequence: CAISAVSGYGYTF. The CDR3 DNA follows: TGTGCCATCAGTGCGGTGTCGGGGTATGGCTACACCTTC.

Here the CDR3 DNA reads TGTGCCAGCATTGGGGGCCTTGGAACCGGGGAGCTGTTTTTT. As protein: CASIGGLGTGELFF. The rearrangement joins TRBV2 to TRBJ2-2; D perhaps matches TRBD1 (6 bases). Germline V gene data show CDR1 as SNHLY and CDR2 as FYNNEI. Trimming took off 7 bases at V and 5 bases at J, with 14 bases between the two ends. The CDR3 contains 14 residues.

V gene TRBV6-1 combines with J gene TRBJ2-7; D may be TRBD2 (5 bases). This CDR3 comprises 12 residues. Germline V gene data show CDR1 as MNHNS and CDR2 as SASEGT. Trimming cost V 7 bases and J 4 bases, with 11 bases left between them. Here the CDR3 reads CASTGGWYEQYF. The CDR3 nucleotides are TGTGCCAGCACCGGAGGTTGGTACGAGCAGTACTTC.

The chain links TRBV6-1 to TRBJ1-1, with a possible D match to TRBD1 (6 bases). With 2 bases removed from V and 7 bases from J, the gap between germline ends came to 17 bases. Germline V lookup: CDR1 MNHNS, CDR2 SASEGT. This CDR3 comprises 15 residues. The CDR3 loop is CASSEPSWTAGEAFF. CDR3 coding DNA: TGTGCCAGCAGTGAACCGAGTTGGACAGCTGGTGAAGCTTTCTTT.

The V call is TRBV7-2, the J call TRBJ1-1; TRBD1 is a possible D gene (5 bases). Deletions cut 1 base from V and 0 bases from J, with 9 bases between. Germline V lookup: CDR1 SGHTA, CDR2 FQGNSA. The length of the CDR3 is 15 residues. The CDR3 spells CASSLVDRMNTEAFF. In nucleotides, the CDR3 is TGTGCCAGCAGCTTAGTCGACAGAATGAACACTGAAGCTTTCTTT.

With regard to this clone: The junction differs from germline at one of its ends, possibly a read error. J is TRBJ1-6 and V is TRBV27; 7 bases are a match to TRBD1. The CDR3 length is 12 residues. Germline-derived CDR1 and CDR2 are MNHEY and SMNVEV (reference sequence). Written as DNA, the CDR3 is TGTGCCAGCGCACGACAGGGCTCTCCCCCCCACTTT. It yields the protein CASARQGSPPHF.

The V and J genes are TRBV18 and TRBJ1-4, with D tentatively TRBD1 (6 bases). Per germline, CDR1 KGHSH and CDR2 LQKENI. The CDR3 covers 12 residues. V lost 4 bases to trimming and J lost 6 bases, with 6 bases between them. Written as DNA, the CDR3 is TGTGCCAGCTCACAGGGGGATGAAAAACTGTTTTTT. Protein product: CASSQGDEKLFF. Complete variable domain (other parts from reference TRBV18 and TRBJ1-4): NAGVMQNPRHLVRRRGQEARLRCSPMKGHSHVYWYRQLPEEGLKFMVYLQKENIIDESGMPKERFSAEFPKEGPSILRIQQVVRGDSAAYFCASSQGDEKLFFGSGTQLSVL.

This clone was picked up a small number of times. Other DNA sequences within the sample encode an identical CDR3. V is TRBV29-1 and J is TRBJ1-1; TRBD1 is a possible D gene (5 bases). The CDR3 runs 12 residues. Trimming removed 3 bases at V and 1 base at J, with 6 bases between. CDR1 and CDR2 from the germline V gene are SQVTM and ANQGSEA. The CDR3 reads CSVDRGNTEAFF. DNA of the CDR3: TGCAGCGTTGATAGGGGGAACACTGAAGCTTTCTTT.

This clone was observed a single time. The chain recombines TRBV28 with TRBJ2-2; TRBD2 matches at 8 bases. CDR3 length: 17 amino acids. J gave up 6 bases and V 6 bases, and 15 bases lay outside the gene matches. CDR1 is MDHEN and CDR2 is SYDVKM in the germline V gene. In DNA, the CDR3 is TGTGCCAGCAGCACGGCCGGGACTAGGATTCGCGCCGGGGAGCTGTTTTTT. Its translation: CASSTAGTRIRAGELFF.

On this clone itself: This sample includes further DNA sequences coding for the same CDR3. This chain uses TRBV18 with TRBJ1-2; the match to TRBD1 covers 10 bases. Trimming at V came to 3 bases and at J to 2 bases, leaving 0 bases not matched to a gene. The CDR3 loop spans 14 amino acids. CDR1 is KGHSH, CDR2 LQKENI, per germline. The chain's CDR3 is CASSPGQGNYGYTF. CDR3 DNA sequence: TGTGCCAGCTCACCGGGACAGGGGAACTATGGCTACACCTTC.

The chain joins TRBV6-5 to TRBJ2-1; 7 bases agree with TRBD2. The germline CDR1 and CDR2 sequences are MNHEY and SVGAGI. This CDR3 region has 14 residues. The junction had 11 bases not matched to a gene; V was cut back by 6 bases and J by 9 bases. The CDR3, as DNA: TGTGCCAGCAGGTCCCAGACTAGCTACGGTGAGCAGTTCTTC. Translation gives CASRSQTSYGEQFF.

This clone was seen just once. V gene TRBV4-3 combines with J gene TRBJ2-5; D uncertain. The CDR3 has 13 amino acids. Trimming took off 1 base at V and 5 bases at J, with 8 bases between the two ends. In germline, CDR1 is LGHNA, CDR2 YSLEER. The CDR3 sequence: CASSQGFRETQYF. The DNA for the CDR3 is TGCGCCAGCAGCCAAGGGTTTCGGGAGACCCAGTACTTC.

The chain uses TRBV10-2 and TRBJ2-6; TRBD1 matches at 11 bases. Germline trimming cut 3 bases from V and 3 bases from J; bases unmatched to any gene: 7. From germline, CDR1 is WSHSY and CDR2 SAAADI. The CDR3 extends over 18 amino acids. DNA of the CDR3: TGCGCCAGCAGTGAAGGGAGGACAGGGGGCGGTGGGGCCAACGTCCTGACTTTC. It is translated as CASSEGRTGGGGANVLTF.

V usage is TRBV7-2 and J usage is TRBJ2-3, with TRBD2 matching over 8 bases. The CDR3 loop spans 18 amino acids. Germline CDR1 is SGHTA and CDR2 is FQGNSA. The V gene end was trimmed by 5 bases and the J gene end by 4 bases; junction bases not matched to a gene: 17. CDR3 sequence: CASSPRGGREVSADTQYF. The CDR3 DNA reads as TGTGCCAGCAGCCCAAGGGGTGGGCGGGAGGTTTCGGCAGATACGCAGTATTTT.

The chain links TRBV5-1 to TRBJ2-5, with 10 bases lining up with TRBD1. The last part of the DNA fits TRBJ2-7 better; the J call may be wrong. CDR1 is SGHRS and CDR2 is YFSETQ in the germline V gene. The CDR3 is 15 residues long. The CDR3 protein is CASSQPGQGSYEQYF. CDR3 sequence (DNA): TGCGCCAGCAGCCAACCGGGACAGGGGTCCTACGAGCAGTACTTC.